The entry below describes one TCR beta chain. Its specificity is unknown. This sample is part of a study of cytomegalovirus exposure and HLA in healthy donors. Whole-study context: One earlier analysis, a look at approximately 190 million T cells, found roughly 120 million unique TCR beta sequences. The study's findings and limits: In a later analysis, TCR beta V- and J-gene trimming was associated with a missense DCLRE1C variant. It was in a later analysis that TCR association rates were seen to vary by HLA locus, highest for DRB1 and lowest for HLA-C.

60 Vbeta and 13 Jbeta primers were used in PCR. The table came from immunoSEQ multiplex PCR; TCRdb's copy has only in-frame clones and leaves some out. This sample has some 180,000 clones; around 80% occur once, and the top ten carry about 1.6%. The receptor's source is a man between 40 and 49 years old in good health and CMV-seronegative. Sequenced sample: PBMCs.

The CDR3 DNA follows: TGTGCCACCAGCAGAGCCCCGGGGAGGGCTAGCACAGATACGCAGTATTTT. Protein product: CATSRAPGRASTDTQYF. The chain links TRBV15 to TRBJ2-3, with 7 bases lining up with TRBD2. Germline CDR1 and CDR2: LNHNV and YYDKDF (reference sequence). V dropped 1 base and J dropped 0; count of bases not matched to a gene: 7. The length of the CDR3 is 17 residues.